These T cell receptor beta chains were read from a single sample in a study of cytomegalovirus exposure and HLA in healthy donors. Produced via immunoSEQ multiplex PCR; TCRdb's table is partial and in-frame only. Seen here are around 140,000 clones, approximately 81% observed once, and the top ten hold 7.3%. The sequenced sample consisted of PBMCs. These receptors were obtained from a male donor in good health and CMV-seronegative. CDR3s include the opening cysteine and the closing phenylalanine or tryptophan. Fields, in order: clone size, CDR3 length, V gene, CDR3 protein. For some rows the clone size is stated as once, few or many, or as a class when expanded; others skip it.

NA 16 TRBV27 CASSRAGRALAGELFF
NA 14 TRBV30 CAWSLSGGRETQYF
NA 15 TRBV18 CASSEQRGRGYEQYF
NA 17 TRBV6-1 CASSAPIEEIMNTEAFF
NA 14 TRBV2 CASRGTANTGELFF
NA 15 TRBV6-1 CASKTGNTNTGELFF
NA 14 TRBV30 CAWSAGQVLYEQYF
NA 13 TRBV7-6 CASSVAENTEAFF
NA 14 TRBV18 CASSQGRGHEKLFF
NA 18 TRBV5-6 CASSLELAGSSGANVLTF
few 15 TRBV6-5 CASSLNWGGDEKLFF
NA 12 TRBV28 CASRTGAPEAFF
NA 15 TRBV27 CASSHSSTGSYEQYF
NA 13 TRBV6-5 CASRQGSYNEQFF
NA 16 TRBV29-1 CSVEADGAGEGETQYF
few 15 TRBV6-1 CASGDRGRIVWGYTF
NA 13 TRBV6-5 CASFYSSGNTIYF
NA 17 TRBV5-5 CASSLRTGGEWKETQYF
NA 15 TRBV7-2 CASSFPGTSPDTQYF
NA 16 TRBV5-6 CASSLATGARNSPLHF
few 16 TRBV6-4 CASSDSPGPGPDTQYF
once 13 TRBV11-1 CASRYRPSYEQYF